This T cell receptor (beta chain) was documented in a study of a mutant IDH1 vaccine in newly diagnosed glioma. Study in general: It was radiotherapy, temozolomide, or both that patients received previously, with most receiving both.

Turning to this clone: Its antigen is unknown.

Trimming stripped 6 bases from V and 6 bases from J, with 15 bases between. Per the germline V gene, CDR1 is MDHEN and CDR2 is SYDVKM. CDR3 length: 15 amino acids. Findings and caveats of the study: Vaccine-induced immune responses occurred in approximately 93% of patients.

Documented time point: baseline, week 1 (first vaccination visit). As for treatment: pre-vaccination baseline after standard-of-care therapy. The data were produced by immunoSEQ multiplex PCR, yet TCRdb's version contains in-frame clones alone and is incomplete. The profile shows 55,000 to 70,000 clones, 65% to 90% of them singletons. The V call is TRBV28, the J call TRBJ1-6; possible D gene TRBD1, 5 bases. The receptor was isolated from a man under 40 with glioma. The sample in question was PBMCs, obtained from a glioma patient treated with radiotherapy, temozolomide or both. The chain's CDR3 is CASRSETGRNSPLHF. The CDR3 nucleotides read TGTGCCAGCAGGTCTGAAACAGGACGTAATTCACCCCTCCACTTT.